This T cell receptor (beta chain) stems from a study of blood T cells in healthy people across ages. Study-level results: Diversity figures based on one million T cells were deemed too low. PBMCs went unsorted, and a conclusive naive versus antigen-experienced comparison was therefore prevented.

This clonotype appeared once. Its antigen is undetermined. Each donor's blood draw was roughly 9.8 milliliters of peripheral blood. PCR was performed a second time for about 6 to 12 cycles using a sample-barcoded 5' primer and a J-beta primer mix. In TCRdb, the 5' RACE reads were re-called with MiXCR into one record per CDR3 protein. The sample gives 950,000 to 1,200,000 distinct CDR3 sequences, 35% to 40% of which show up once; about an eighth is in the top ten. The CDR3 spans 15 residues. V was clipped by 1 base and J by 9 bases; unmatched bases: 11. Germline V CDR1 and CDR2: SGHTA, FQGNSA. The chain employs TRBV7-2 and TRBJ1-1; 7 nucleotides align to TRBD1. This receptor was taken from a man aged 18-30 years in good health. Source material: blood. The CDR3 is CASSLGEPGQVKAFF. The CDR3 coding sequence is TGTGCCAGCAGCTTAGGAGAACCCGGACAGGTAAAAGCTTTCTTT.